This T cell receptor beta chain was found in a study of cytomegalovirus exposure and HLA in healthy donors. It was with 60 Vbeta and 13 Jbeta primers that the PCR ran. Profiling relied on immunoSEQ multiplex PCR, and the TCRdb table lists in-frame clones only, not all of them. The sample records 100,000 to 150,000 clones, 81% being singletons. Germline V CDR1 and CDR2: MRHNA, SNTAGT. The V end lost 8 bases, the J end lost 0 bases, and 13 bases lay between the germline ends. CDR3 length: 14 residues. The source of this sequence is a woman aged 40 to 49 in good health and CMV-seropositive. The sequencing input was PBMCs. The rearrangement joins TRBV6-4 to TRBJ2-5; a possible D gene is TRBD2 (6 bases). The chain's CDR3 is CASPGDFNQETQYF. Here the CDR3 DNA reads TGTGCCAGCCCGGGGGACTTTAACCAAGAGACCCAGTACTTC.